This T cell receptor (beta chain) derives from a study of blood T cell repertoires in COVID-19. Study at large: There were acute and convalescent COVID-19 samples, and they came from the United States, Italy and Spain. Nucleic acid was either cDNA or gDNA, and it came from T cells, B-cell-depleted T cells, or PBMCs.

Germline CDR1 is LGHDT and CDR2 is YNNKEL (reference sequence). After removal of 3 bases from V and 6 bases from J, the junction contained 7 bases not matched to a gene. The CDR3 consists of 14 residues. The protocol was immunoSEQ multiplex PCR, while the TCRdb copy is restricted to in-frame clones and leaves out a portion. The sample has around 250,000 clones; 65% to 85% are singletons. The gene calls are TRBV3-1 (or the pseudogene TRBV3-2) and TRBJ1-2, with 7 bases aligning to TRBD1. The sequenced sample was peripheral blood. The origin of this receptor is an elderly man with acute or convalescent COVID-19. This chain's CDR3 is CASSHDRDNNGYTF. The DNA of the CDR3 is TGTGCCAGCAGCCACGACAGGGATAATAATGGCTACACCTTC.